Below, 22 T cell receptor beta chains from the same sample are listed, as sequenced in a study of tumor-infiltrating lymphocytes in primary liver carcinoma (dated by TCRdb to the late 2010s). Sequencing took place on an Illumina HiSeq 2500. Starting from roughly 540 ng total RNA, TCRbeta-specific cDNA was produced by reverse transcription with a constant-region primer and ProtoScript II reverse transcriptase. Three nested multiplex PCR rounds, following a slightly modified ARM-PCR procedure, were used to build the TCRbeta libraries. Each of the first two PCR rounds ran for approximately 10 cycles and used multiplex TRBV1-TRBV30 forward primers together with a Cbeta reverse primer. TCRdb trimmed public reads at Q25 via fastp, called clones via MiXCR and kept in-frame beta chains. Records with the same CDR3 protein are collapsed into one entry carrying the most frequent genes and DNA. This sample has fewer than 350,000 distinct CDR3 sequences in its table, and 65% of those were observed once. About 6.1% of the sample lies in the top ten.

RNA from unsorted whole blood was extracted with TRIzol reagent, and germline DNA was obtained with the DNeasy Blood & Tissue kit. Source material: peripheral blood. These TCRs come from a man in his forties with primary liver carcinoma and hepatitis B virus infection.

Details on this clonotype: An end of the junction differs from the germline gene, which may be a read error. The chain carries TRBV6-5 and TRBJ2-1, with 7 bases lining up with TRBD2. From germline, CDR1 is MNHEY and CDR2 SVGAGI. The CDR3 is 14 amino acids. Written as DNA, the CDR3 is TGTGCCAGCAGTTGGACTAGTGGATCCAATAAGCAGTTCTTC. It translates to CASSWTSGSNKQFF.

This clonotype was seen a handful of times. V is TRBV12-3 or TRBV12-4 and J is TRBJ1-1; 7 bases are shared with TRBD1. The junction had 4 bases not matched to a gene; V was cut back by 5 bases and J by 4 bases. The CDR3 has 13 amino acids. The CDR3 protein is CASSEGAATEAFF. The CDR3 DNA sequence: TGTGCCAGCAGTGAGGGGGCGGCCACTGAAGCTTTCTTT.

A note on this clonotype: Here the CDR3 omits its conserved ending phenylalanine or tryptophan, so a read error is the likely source. The rearrangement joins TRBV5-4 to TRBJ2-5; D assignment may be TRBD1 or TRBD2 (5 bases each). CDR3 size: 16 residues. V was trimmed by 3 bases and J by 4 bases, leaving 19 bases between them. Germline V gene lookup returns CDR1 SGHNT and CDR2 YYREEE (reference sequence). CDR3 sequence (DNA): TGTGCCAGCAGCTCGATTAGTGAGGGGCCGCTAGAGACCCAGTACATC. The encoded protein is CASSSISEGPLETQYI.

Points on this clonotype: Since a much larger clone is just one base distant, this may be a read error. The CDR3 does not end in the conserved phenylalanine or tryptophan, so this is likely a read error. Written as DNA, the CDR3 is TGTGCCAGCAGTTACTCTAGCGGGGGCTCCTACGAGCAGTACTAC. Amino acids: CASSYSSGGSYEQYY. This chain joins TRBV6-5 and TRBJ2-7; 9 bases fit TRBD2. With 0 bases clipped from V and 0 bases from J, the junction kept 0 bases outside the gene matches. Germline-derived CDR1 and CDR2 are MNHEY and SVGAGI. The CDR3 length is 15 residues.

As to this clonotype: One end of the junction fails to match germline, which may point to a read error. This chain connects TRBV11-2 to TRBJ2-1; 11 bases fit TRBD2. CDR3 size: 16 residues. Germline CDR1 is SGHAT and CDR2 is FQNNGV. The CDR3 is CASTYLAGGSYKEQSF. For the CDR3, the DNA is TGTGCCAGCACCTATTTAGCGGGAGGGTCCTACAAAGAGCAGTCCTTC.

This clonotype was observed a handful of times. This chain links TRBV4-1 with TRBJ2-7, with D tentatively TRBD1 (5 bases). This CDR3 is built from 13 residues. The V gene's germline CDR1 is MGHRA and CDR2 YSYEKL. The V gene lost 2 bases and the J gene lost 5 bases, with 10 bases spanning the gap. CDR3 sequence: CASSQQGLNEQYF. For the CDR3, the DNA is TGCGCCAGCAGCCAACAGGGTTTGAACGAGCAGTACTTC.

In the case of this clonotype: This may come from a read error, since a much larger clone is one base off. This chain connects TRBV11-2 to TRBJ2-6; perhaps TRBD1 as D (5 bases). The CDR3 loop spans 14 amino acids. Germline lookup yields CDR1 SGHAT and CDR2 FQNNGV. CDR3 amino acids: CATLGSSGANVPTF. CDR3 coding DNA: TGTGCGACCTTAGGAAGCTCTGGGGCCAACGTCCCGACTTTC.

Of note for this clonotype: This sequence may be a read error, since a much larger clone differs from it by one base. The CDR3 does not close with the conserved phenylalanine or tryptophan, likely indicating a read error. The chain's CDR3 is CSVDLGGTYGYTL. In nucleotides, the CDR3 is TGCAGCGTTGATTTGGGCGGAACCTATGGCTACACCCTC. The chain combines TRBV29-1 with TRBJ1-2; unclear D gene. The CDR3 covers 13 residues. The V end was cut by 3 bases, the J end by 4 bases, with 12 bases between. Germline loops: CDR1 SQVTM, CDR2 ANQGSEA.

In the case of this clonotype: An end of the junction does not agree with germline; a read error may underlie this. The chain joins TRBV29-1 to TRBJ2-3; D is unresolved. CDR1 is SQVTM, CDR2 ANQGSEA, per germline. The CDR3 extends over 13 amino acids. CDR3: CSVDSLASDTQFF. CDR3 nucleotide sequence: TGCAGCGTTGATAGTTTAGCATCAGATACGCAGTTTTTT.

Remarks on this clonotype: A much bigger clone sits one base away, suggesting this may be a read error. The CDR3 reads CASGSGQGGTEAFF. The CDR3 DNA reads as TGTGCCAGCGGGTCGGGACAGGGGGGCACTGAAGCTTTCTTT. This sequence joins TRBV12-3 or TRBV12-4 and TRBJ1-1; 11 bases map to TRBD1. Germline trimming cut 8 bases from V and 4 bases from J; bases unmatched to any gene: 6. The CDR3 length is 14 residues.

This clonotype was seen a handful of times. This chain connects TRBV14 to TRBJ1-2; 7 positions match TRBD1. J lost 7 bases, V lost 3 bases, and 14 bases had no gene match. In germline, CDR1 is SGHDN, CDR2 FVKESK. The CDR3 runs 16 residues. This CDR3 is CASSQLATGSLGGYTF. CDR3 DNA sequence: TGTGCCAGCAGCCAGCTCGCGACAGGGAGTTTGGGTGGCTACACCTTC.

Comment on this clonotype: One junction end disagrees with the germline gene, perhaps due to a read error. The chain combines TRBV11-2 with TRBJ1-5; unclear D gene. Germline lookup yields CDR1 SGHAT and CDR2 FQNNGV. The CDR3 length is 14 residues. This chain's CDR3 is CASSLPGIGQSQHF. In DNA form, the CDR3 reads TGTGCCAGCAGCTTACCCGGGATAGGTCAGTCCCAGCATTTC. The full variable domain, its missing parts supplied by reference TRBV11-2 and TRBJ1-5, is EAGVAQSPRYKIIEKRQSVAFWCNPISGHATLYWYQQILGQGPKLLIQFQNNGVVDDSQLPKDRFSAERLKGVDSTLKIQPAKLEDSAVYLCASSLPGIGQSQHFGDGTRLSIL.

As to this clonotype: Possible read error: a much larger clone is one base away. The chain recombines TRBV6-2 or TRBV6-3 with TRBJ2-7; 9 nucleotides align to TRBD1. This CDR3 has 15 residues. Germline V CDR1 and CDR2: MNHEY, SVGEGT. The CDR3 DNA reads as TGTGCCAGCAATTACTCTGGGACAGGGTTTTACGAGCAGTACTTC. It is translated as CASNYSGTGFYEQYF.

Concerning this clonotype itself: Its ends do not fully match the called genes, so a read error is possible. This chain connects TRBV28 to TRBJ2-3; 11 nucleotides agree with TRBD1. Germline V gene data show CDR1 as MDHEN and CDR2 as SYDVKM. CDR3 length: 16 residues. CDR3 sequence: CASSFRGQGGTDTLYF. CDR3 coding DNA: TGTGCCAGCAGTTTTCGGGGACAGGGGGGAACAGATACGCTGTATTTT.

As to this clonotype: Germline and junction disagree at one end, which may indicate a read error. The rearrangement links TRBV11-2 to TRBJ2-7; D is undetermined. Germline lookup yields CDR1 SGHAT and CDR2 FQNNGV. The CDR3 consists of 12 residues. CDR3 protein: CAISLISYEQYF. CDR3 bases: TGTGCCATCAGCTTAATTTCCTACGAGCAGTACTTC.

In regard to this clonotype: This likely comes from a read error, as the CDR3 has no conserved phenylalanine or tryptophan at its end. The limits of the CDR3 on the DNA are not certain, so only TCRdb's listed CDR3 is given. The chain combines TRBV29-1 with TRBJ1-1. Including both end residues, the CDR3 is 12 amino acids long. Germline CDR1 reads SQVTM; CDR2 reads ANQGSEA. The CDR3 sequence: CSVEGVNTEALY.

This clonotype was seen only a few times. It may be a read error: a sequence one base away is much more abundant. This chain uses TRBV11-2 with TRBJ2-5; D not resolved. The germline gives CDR1 SGHAT, CDR2 FQNNGV. The CDR3 runs 15 residues. The CDR3: CASSSPLKPAETQCF. CDR3 nucleotide sequence: TGTGCCAGCAGCTCCCCCCTCAAACCGGCCGAGACCCAGTGCTTC.

The chain links TRBV10-3 to TRBJ2-7; D may be TRBD1 (6 bases). The CDR3 is 15 residues long. In germline, CDR1 is ENHRY, CDR2 SYGVKD. Trimming pared 1 base from V and 3 bases from J, leaving 13 bases between. DNA for the CDR3: TGTGCCATCAGTGAGTGGGCAGGGGCTAACTACGAGCAGTACTTC. Translated, it gives CAISEWAGANYEQYF.

The CDR3 loop reads CASRRLAGGRNEQFF. The DNA of the CDR3 is TGTGCCAGCAGAAGACTAGCGGGAGGCAGAAATGAGCAGTTCTTC. This chain links TRBV6-5 with TRBJ2-1; 13 positions match TRBD2. From germline, CDR1 is MNHEY and CDR2 SVGAGI. The CDR3 loop spans 15 amino acids. V was pared by 6 bases and J by 7 bases, with 6 bases of the junction left unmatched.

The CDR3 DNA reads TGTGCCAGCAGTGGGACTAGCGGAGGTCTTTACGAGCAGTACTTC. Translated: CASSGTSGGLYEQYF. The chain links TRBV28 to TRBJ2-7; 11 nucleotides align to TRBD2. The ends lost 5 bases at V and 4 bases at J; junction bases unmatched: 7. This CDR3 has 15 amino acids. Germline V gives CDR1 MDHEN, CDR2 SYDVKM.

The chain links TRBV7-9 to TRBJ2-5; D tentatively reads TRBD1 or TRBD2 (5 bases each). Per the germline V gene, CDR1 is SEHNR and CDR2 is FQNEAQ (reference sequence). This CDR3 is built from 15 residues. V lost 4 bases and J lost 5, with 17 bases in between. CDR3 nucleotide sequence: TGTGCCAGCAGCTCCGGGACGCAAGTTTGGGAGACCCAGTACTTC. Its protein product is CASSSGTQVWETQYF. Filled out from reference TRBV7-9 and TRBJ2-5, the complete variable domain reads DTGVSQNPRHKITKRGQNVTFRCDPISEHNRLYWYRQTLGQGPEFLTYFQNEAQLEKSRLLSDRFSAERPKGSFSTLEIQRTEQGDSAMYLCASSSGTQVWETQYFGPGTRLLVL.

Many counts were recorded for this clonotype. The chain has TRBV11-2 and TRBJ1-4; 10 nucleotides match TRBD1. From germline, CDR1 is SGHAT and CDR2 FQNNGV. Unmatched junction bases numbered 3, after V lost 3 bases and J lost 8 bases. The CDR3 sequence is 14 residues long. CDR3 in DNA: TGTGCCAGCAGCTTCGACAGGGGGCACGAAAAACTGTTTTTT. It specifies CASSFDRGHEKLFF.